This TCR beta chain was identified in a study of blood T cell repertoires in COVID-19. About the research overall: PBMCs, B-cell-depleted T cells, or T cells provided the cDNA or gDNA that made up the material.

Unmatched junction bases numbered 6, after V lost 6 bases and J lost 5 bases. Germline-derived CDR1 and CDR2 are SQVTM and ANQGSEA. CDR3 length equals 14 residues. As handled by the study authors: Estimation of nucleated cell counts was performed using reference gene primer amplification. Sequencing used immunoSEQ multiplex PCR; TCRdb keeps in-frame clones, though not all of them. V, J and clone size derive from that table, while D and trimming were established from the DNA sequence. The sample includes about 110,000 clones, about 88% of them seen just once. The sample consisted of peripheral blood. This clonotype was sampled from a human donor in a cohort sampled during active COVID-19. The gene calls are TRBV29-1 and TRBJ2-7, with 14 nucleotides matching TRBD2. This chain's CDR3 is CSVEGLAGADEQYF. CDR3 coding DNA: TGCAGCGTCGAGGGACTAGCGGGAGCCGACGAGCAGTACTTC.